This TCR beta chain was sequenced for a study of cytomegalovirus exposure and HLA in healthy donors. The wider study: Within the Caucasian-associated ancestry cluster were roughly 79% of the approximately 400 genotyped donors.

Whole-study findings and limits: Researchers reportedly found TCR beta sequences accurately predicted most subjects' HLA-A and HLA-B alleles. Near-uniform donor sequencing depth was presumed by presence/absence analyses.

On this clone itself: What it binds is unknown.

The germline CDR1 and CDR2 sequences are SGHNT and YENEEA. This CDR3 is 13 amino acids long. V gave up 5 bases and J gave up 6 bases, with 13 bases separating them. Use of 60 Vbeta and 13 Jbeta primers characterized the PCR. Profiled with immunoSEQ multiplex PCR; TCRdb holds only in-frame clones, not every one. The sample consists of 200,000 to 250,000 clones, about 74% of them appearing once. The rearrangement links TRBV11-3 to TRBJ1-1; no definite D call. Sample: PBMCs. The clonotype originates from a woman in her twenties or thirties in good health and CMV-seronegative. DNA for the CDR3: TGTGCCAGCAGCAGAGCGGGGTTAGCTGAAGCTTTCTTT. Amino acid sequence: CASSRAGLAEAFF.